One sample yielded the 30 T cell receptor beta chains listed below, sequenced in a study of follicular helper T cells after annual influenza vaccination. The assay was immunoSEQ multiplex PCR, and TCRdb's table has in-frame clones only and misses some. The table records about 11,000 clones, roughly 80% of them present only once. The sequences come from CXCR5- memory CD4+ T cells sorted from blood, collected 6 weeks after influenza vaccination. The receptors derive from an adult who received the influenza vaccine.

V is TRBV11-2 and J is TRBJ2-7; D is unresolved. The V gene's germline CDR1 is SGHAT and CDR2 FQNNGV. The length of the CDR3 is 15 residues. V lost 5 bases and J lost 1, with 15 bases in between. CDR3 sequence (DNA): TGTGCCAGCAGCAAAGAGGTATACCTGTCCTACGAGCAGTACTTC. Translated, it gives CASSKEVYLSYEQYF.

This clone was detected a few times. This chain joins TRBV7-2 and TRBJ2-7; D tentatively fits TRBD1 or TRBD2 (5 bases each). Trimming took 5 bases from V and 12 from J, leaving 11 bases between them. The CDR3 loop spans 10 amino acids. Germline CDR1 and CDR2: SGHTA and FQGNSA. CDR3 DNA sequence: TGTGCCAGCAGCCGGGACCCCCCGTACTTC. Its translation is CASSRDPPYF.

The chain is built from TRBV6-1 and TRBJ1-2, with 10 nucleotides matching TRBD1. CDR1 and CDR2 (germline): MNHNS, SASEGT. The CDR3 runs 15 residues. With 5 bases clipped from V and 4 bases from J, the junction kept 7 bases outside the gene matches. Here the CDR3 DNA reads TGTGCCAGCAGTCCCAGGACAGGGGGAGTCTATGGCTACACCTTC. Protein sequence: CASSPRTGGVYGYTF.

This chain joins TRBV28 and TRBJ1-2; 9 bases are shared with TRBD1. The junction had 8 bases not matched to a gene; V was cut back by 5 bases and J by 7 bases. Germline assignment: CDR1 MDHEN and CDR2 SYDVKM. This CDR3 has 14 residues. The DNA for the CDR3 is TGTGCCAGCAGTCCGGGGAACAGGGGGCTTGGCTACACCTTC. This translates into CASSPGNRGLGYTF.

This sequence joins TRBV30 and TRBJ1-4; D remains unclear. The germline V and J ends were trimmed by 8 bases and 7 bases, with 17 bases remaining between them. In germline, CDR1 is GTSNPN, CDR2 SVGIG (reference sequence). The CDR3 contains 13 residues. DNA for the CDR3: TGTGCCGGAGGGCACACCTTCGGTGAAAAACTGTTTTTT. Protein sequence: CAGGHTFGEKLFF.

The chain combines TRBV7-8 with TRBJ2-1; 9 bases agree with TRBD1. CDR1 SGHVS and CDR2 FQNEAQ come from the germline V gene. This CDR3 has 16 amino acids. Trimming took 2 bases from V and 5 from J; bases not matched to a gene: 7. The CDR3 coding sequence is TGTGCCAGCAGCTTATTGGGGACAGGGTGGAACAATGAGCAGTTCTTC. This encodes CASSLLGTGWNNEQFF. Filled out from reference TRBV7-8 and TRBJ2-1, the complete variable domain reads GAGVSQSPRYKVAKRGQDVALRCDPISGHVSLFWYQQALGQGPEFLTYFQNEAQLDKSGLPSDRFFAERPEGSVSTLKIQRTQQEDSAVYLCASSLLGTGWNNEQFFGPGTRLTVL.

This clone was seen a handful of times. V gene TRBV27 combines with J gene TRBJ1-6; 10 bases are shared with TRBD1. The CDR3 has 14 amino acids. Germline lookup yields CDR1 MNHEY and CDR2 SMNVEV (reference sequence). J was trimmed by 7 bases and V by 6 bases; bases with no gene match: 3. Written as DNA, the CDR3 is TGTGCCAGCAGGGGGACAGGGGAGAATTCACCCCTCCACTTT. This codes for CASRGTGENSPLHF.

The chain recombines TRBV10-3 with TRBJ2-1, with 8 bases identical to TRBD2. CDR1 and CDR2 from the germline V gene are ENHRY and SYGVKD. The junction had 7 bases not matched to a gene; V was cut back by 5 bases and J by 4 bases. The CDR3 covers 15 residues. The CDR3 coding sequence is TGTGCCATCAGTAAACTAGCGGCGGGGTACAATGAGCAGTTCTTC. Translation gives CAISKLAAGYNEQFF.

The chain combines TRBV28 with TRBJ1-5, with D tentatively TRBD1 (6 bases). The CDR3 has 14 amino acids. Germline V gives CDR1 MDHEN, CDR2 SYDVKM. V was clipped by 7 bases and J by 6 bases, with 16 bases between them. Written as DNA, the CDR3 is TGTGCCAGCATCCTAGGGGGAACGGGTCAGCCCCAGCATTTT. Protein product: CASILGGTGQPQHF.

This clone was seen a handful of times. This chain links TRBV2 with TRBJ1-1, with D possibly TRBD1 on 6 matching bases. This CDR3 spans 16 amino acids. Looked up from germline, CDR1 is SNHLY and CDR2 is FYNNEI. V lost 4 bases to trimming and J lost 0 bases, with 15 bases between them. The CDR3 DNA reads TGTGCCAGCAGTGTAGGTCAGGGGTCAATGAACACTGAAGCTTTCTTT. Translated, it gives CASSVGQGSMNTEAFF.

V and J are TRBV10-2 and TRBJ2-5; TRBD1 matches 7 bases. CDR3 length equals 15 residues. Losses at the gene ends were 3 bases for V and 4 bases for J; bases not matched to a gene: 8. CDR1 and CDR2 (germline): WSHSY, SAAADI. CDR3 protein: CASSDIQGSGETQYF. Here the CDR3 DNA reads TGCGCCAGCAGTGACATACAGGGGTCGGGAGAGACCCAGTACTTC.

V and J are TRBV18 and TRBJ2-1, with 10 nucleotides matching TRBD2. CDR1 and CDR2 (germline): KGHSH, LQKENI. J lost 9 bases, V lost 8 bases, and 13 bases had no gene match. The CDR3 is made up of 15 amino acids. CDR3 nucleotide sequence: TGTGCCAGCCACCCGGAACTAGCGGGAAAGGTTGAGCAGTTCTTC. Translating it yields CASHPELAGKVEQFF.

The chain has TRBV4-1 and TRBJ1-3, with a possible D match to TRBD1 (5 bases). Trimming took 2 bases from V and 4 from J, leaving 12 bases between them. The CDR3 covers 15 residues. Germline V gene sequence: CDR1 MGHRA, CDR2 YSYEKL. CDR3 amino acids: CASSQFGRGGNTIYF. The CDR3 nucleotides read TGCGCCAGCAGCCAATTTGGACGGGGGGGAAACACCATATATTTT.

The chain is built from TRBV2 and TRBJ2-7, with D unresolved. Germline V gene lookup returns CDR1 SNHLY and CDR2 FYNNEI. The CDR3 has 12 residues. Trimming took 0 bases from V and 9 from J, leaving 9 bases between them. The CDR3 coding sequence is TGTGCCAGCAGTGAAGCGAACCAGCTGCAGTACTTC. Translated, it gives CASSEANQLQYF.

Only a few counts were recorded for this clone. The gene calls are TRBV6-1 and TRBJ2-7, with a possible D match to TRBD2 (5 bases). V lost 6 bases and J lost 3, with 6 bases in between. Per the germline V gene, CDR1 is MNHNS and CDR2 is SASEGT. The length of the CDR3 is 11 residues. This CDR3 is CASSEGYEQYF. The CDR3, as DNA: TGTGCCAGCAGCGAGGGCTACGAGCAGTACTTC.

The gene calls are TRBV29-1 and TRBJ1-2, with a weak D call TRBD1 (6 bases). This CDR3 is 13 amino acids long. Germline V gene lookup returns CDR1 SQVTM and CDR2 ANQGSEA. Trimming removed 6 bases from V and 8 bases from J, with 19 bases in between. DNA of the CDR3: TGCAGCGTGCCCTCCGGGGGCGTAGCGGGCTACACCTTC. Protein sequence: CSVPSGGVAGYTF.

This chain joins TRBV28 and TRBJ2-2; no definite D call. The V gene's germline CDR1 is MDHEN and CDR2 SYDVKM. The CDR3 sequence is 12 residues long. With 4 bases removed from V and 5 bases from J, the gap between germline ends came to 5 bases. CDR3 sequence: CASSSFTGELFF. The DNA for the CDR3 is TGTGCCAGCAGTTCATTTACCGGGGAGCTGTTTTTT.

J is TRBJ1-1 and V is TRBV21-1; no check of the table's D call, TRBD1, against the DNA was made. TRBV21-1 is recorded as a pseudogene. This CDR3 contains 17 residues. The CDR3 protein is CASSKGGQTPMNTEAFF. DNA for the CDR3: TGTGCCAGCAGCAAAGGGGGACAGACGCCGATGAACACTGAAGCTTTCTTT.

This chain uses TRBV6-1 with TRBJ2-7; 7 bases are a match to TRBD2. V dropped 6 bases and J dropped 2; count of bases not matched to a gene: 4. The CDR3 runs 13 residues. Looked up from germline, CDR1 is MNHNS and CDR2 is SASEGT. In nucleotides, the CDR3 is TGTGCCAGCAGCCGTGGGACTACCTACGAGCAGTACTTC. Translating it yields CASSRGTTYEQYF.

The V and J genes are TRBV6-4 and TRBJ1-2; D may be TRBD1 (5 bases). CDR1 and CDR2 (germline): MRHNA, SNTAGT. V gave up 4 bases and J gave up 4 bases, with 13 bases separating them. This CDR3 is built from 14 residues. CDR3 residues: CASSVGPGSYGYTF. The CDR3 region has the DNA TGTGCCAGCAGTGTAGGTCCAGGGAGCTATGGCTACACCTTC.

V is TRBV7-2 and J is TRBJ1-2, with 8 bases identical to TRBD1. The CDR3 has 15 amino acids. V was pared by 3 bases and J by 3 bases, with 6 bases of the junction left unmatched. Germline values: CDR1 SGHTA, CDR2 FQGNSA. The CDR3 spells CASSFGTGGDYGYTF. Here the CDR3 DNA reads TGTGCCAGCAGCTTTGGGACAGGAGGTGACTATGGCTACACCTTC.

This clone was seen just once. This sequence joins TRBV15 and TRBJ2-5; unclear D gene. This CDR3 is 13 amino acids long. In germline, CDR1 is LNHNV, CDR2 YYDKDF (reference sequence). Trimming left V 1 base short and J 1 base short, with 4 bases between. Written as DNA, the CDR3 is TGTGCCACCAGCAGAGGCCCCCAAGAGACCCAGTACTTC. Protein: CATSRGPQETQYF. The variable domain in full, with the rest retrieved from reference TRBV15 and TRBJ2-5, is DAMVIQNPRYQVTQFGKPVTLSCSQTLNHNVMYWYQQKSSQAPKLLFHYYDKDFNNEADTPDNFQSRRPNTSFCFLDIRSPGLGDTAMYLCATSRGPQETQYFGPGTRLLVL.

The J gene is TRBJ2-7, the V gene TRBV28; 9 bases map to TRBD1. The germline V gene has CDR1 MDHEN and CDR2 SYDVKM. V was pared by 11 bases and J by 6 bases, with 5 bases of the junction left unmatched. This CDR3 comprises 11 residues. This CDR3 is CAGQGRGEQYF. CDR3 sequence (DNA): TGTGCCGGACAGGGGAGGGGCGAGCAGTACTTC.

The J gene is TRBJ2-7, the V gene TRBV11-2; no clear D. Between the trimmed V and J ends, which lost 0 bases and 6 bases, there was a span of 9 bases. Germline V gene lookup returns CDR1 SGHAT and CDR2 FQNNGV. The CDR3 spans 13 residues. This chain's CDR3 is CASSLDRRAEQYF. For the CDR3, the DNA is TGTGCCAGCAGCTTAGATCGAAGGGCCGAGCAGTACTTC.

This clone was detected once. The CDR3 protein is CSARGGNEQYF. Here the CDR3 DNA reads TGCAGTGCTAGAGGGGGAAACGAGCAGTACTTC. This sequence joins TRBV20-1 and TRBJ2-7; D is undetermined. This CDR3 is 11 amino acids long. Deletions cut 1 base from V and 5 bases from J, with 6 bases between. Germline CDR1 and CDR2: DFQATT and SNEGSKA (reference sequence).

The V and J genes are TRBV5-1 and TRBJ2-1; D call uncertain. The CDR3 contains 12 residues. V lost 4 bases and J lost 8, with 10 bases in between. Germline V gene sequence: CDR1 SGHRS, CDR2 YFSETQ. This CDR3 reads CASSPGPDEQFF. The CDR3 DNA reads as TGCGCCAGCAGCCCAGGACCGGATGAGCAGTTCTTC.

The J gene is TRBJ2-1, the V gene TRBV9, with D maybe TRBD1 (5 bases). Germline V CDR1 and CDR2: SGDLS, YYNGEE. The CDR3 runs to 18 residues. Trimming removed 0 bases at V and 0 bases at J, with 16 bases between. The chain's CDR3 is CASSVGVGQGSSYNEQFF. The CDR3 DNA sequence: TGTGCCAGCAGCGTAGGAGTGGGGCAGGGAAGCTCCTACAATGAGCAGTTCTTC.

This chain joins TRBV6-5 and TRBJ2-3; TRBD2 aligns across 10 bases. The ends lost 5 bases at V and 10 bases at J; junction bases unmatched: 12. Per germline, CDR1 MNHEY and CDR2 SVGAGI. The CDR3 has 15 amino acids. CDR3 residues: CASSRSVAGGSAQYF. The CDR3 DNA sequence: TGTGCCAGCAGTCGCTCCGTAGCGGGAGGTTCCGCGCAGTATTTT.

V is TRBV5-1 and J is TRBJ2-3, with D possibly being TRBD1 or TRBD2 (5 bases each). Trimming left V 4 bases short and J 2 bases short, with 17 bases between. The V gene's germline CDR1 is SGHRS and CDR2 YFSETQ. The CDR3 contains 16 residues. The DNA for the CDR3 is TGCGCCAGCAGCGGTACCGGGACGAGAAACACAGATACGCAGTATTTT. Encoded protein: CASSGTGTRNTDTQYF. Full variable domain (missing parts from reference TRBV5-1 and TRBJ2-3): KAGVTQTPRYLIKTRGQQVTLSCSPISGHRSVSWYQQTPGQGLQFLFEYFSETQRNKGNFPGRFSGRQFSNSRSEMNVSTLELGDSALYLCASSGTGTRNTDTQYFGPGTRLTVL.

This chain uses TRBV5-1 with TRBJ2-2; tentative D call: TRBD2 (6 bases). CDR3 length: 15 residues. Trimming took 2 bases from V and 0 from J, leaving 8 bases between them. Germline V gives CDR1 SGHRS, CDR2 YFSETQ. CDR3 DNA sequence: TGCGCCAGCAGCTTCGGGGGTACGAACACCGGGGAGCTGTTTTTT. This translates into CASSFGGTNTGELFF.